These 27 T cell receptor beta chains were all obtained from the same sample, sequenced in a study of blood T cell repertoires in COVID-19. Sequencing used immunoSEQ multiplex PCR; TCRdb keeps in-frame clones, though not all of them. Of around 78,000 clones listed, around 88% are singletons. The sequencing input was PBMCs or T cells enriched from blood (not recorded which). These receptors were collected from a woman aged 45 to 65 with acute COVID-19.

The chain has TRBV27 and TRBJ2-7; D is perhaps TRBD2 (7 bases). Germline V lookup: CDR1 MNHEY, CDR2 SMNVEV (reference sequence). The CDR3 is 14 amino acids. V was trimmed by 6 bases and J by 6 bases, leaving 18 bases between them. CDR3 coding DNA: TGTGCCAGCAGCTTACAGGGTTGGGGGGGCGAGCAGTACTTC. Translated, it gives CASSLQGWGGEQYF.

The chain has TRBV7-9 and TRBJ2-5, with D perhaps TRBD2 (5 bases). Germline V gene lookup returns CDR1 SEHNR and CDR2 FQNEAQ (reference sequence). The CDR3 extends over 13 amino acids. Trimming took 4 bases from V and 5 from J, leaving 11 bases between them. The CDR3 region has the DNA TGTGCCAGCAGCTCTGGACTCCTTGAGACCCAGTACTTC. Translated: CASSSGLLETQYF.

The sample holds one count of this clone. This chain links TRBV2 with TRBJ2-5, with D perhaps matching TRBD2 (5 bases). CDR1 SNHLY and CDR2 FYNNEI come from the germline V gene. The CDR3 length is 13 residues. Deletions cut 5 bases from V and 2 bases from J, with 9 bases between. CDR3 amino acids: CASSPTRQETQYF. The DNA of the CDR3 is TGTGCCAGCAGTCCAACTAGACAAGAGACCCAGTACTTC. The full variable domain, with the rest looked up from reference TRBV2 and TRBJ2-5, is EPEVTQTPSHQVTQMGQEVILRCVPISNHLYFYWYRQILGQKVEFLVSFYNNEISEKSEIFDDQFSVERPDGSNFTLKIRSTKLEDSAMYFCASSPTRQETQYFGPGTRLLVL.

This chain connects TRBV19 to TRBJ1-2; 9 bases line up with TRBD1. CDR3 length: 16 residues. Germline trimming cut 5 bases from V and 6 bases from J; bases unmatched to any gene: 13. CDR1 and CDR2 (germline): LNHDA, SQIVND (reference sequence). DNA for the CDR3: TGTGCCAGTAGTTCTGGGACAGGGATTTTCTGGGATGGCTACACCTTC. Translation: CASSSGTGIFWDGYTF.

J is TRBJ1-4 and V is TRBV27; weak D call: TRBD1 (5 bases). Germline loops: CDR1 MNHEY, CDR2 SMNVEV (reference sequence). This CDR3 comprises 13 residues. V lost 3 bases to trimming and J lost 13 bases, with 15 bases between them. The CDR3 loop reads CASSFRGVGALFF. The CDR3 region has the DNA TGTGCCAGCAGTTTCCGTGGGGTAGGGGCACTGTTTTTT.

The chain joins TRBV10-3 to TRBJ2-1, with no clear D. Trimming removed 4 bases from V and 0 bases from J, with 10 bases in between. CDR3 length: 15 residues. Germline loops: CDR1 ENHRY, CDR2 SYGVKD. The CDR3 region is CAISVVMRSYNEQFF. CDR3 DNA sequence: TGTGCCATCAGTGTAGTAATGCGCTCCTACAATGAGCAGTTCTTC.

The rearrangement links TRBV27 to TRBJ1-2; 8 bases map to TRBD1. The germline V gene has CDR1 MNHEY and CDR2 SMNVEV (reference sequence). There are 13 residues in the CDR3. Unmatched junction bases numbered 7, after V lost 5 bases and J lost 8 bases. The CDR3 reads CASSQGQERGYTF. The CDR3, as DNA: TGTGCCAGCAGTCAGGGACAGGAACGCGGCTACACCTTC.

This chain links TRBV3-1 (or the pseudogene TRBV3-2) with TRBJ2-1; 8 bases align to TRBD1. This CDR3 has 16 residues. Looked up from germline, CDR1 is LGHDT and CDR2 is YNNKEL (reference sequence). V shed 0 bases and J 6 bases; nucleotides not matched to a gene: 7. The CDR3 DNA reads TGTGCCAGCAGCCAAGATGGACAGGGCGGAATCAATGAGCAGTTCTTC. Translating it yields CASSQDGQGGINEQFF.

This chain uses TRBV9 with TRBJ1-1, with 7 bases aligning to TRBD1. Trimming at V came to 0 bases and at J to 8 bases, leaving 10 bases not matched to a gene. Germline values: CDR1 SGDLS, CDR2 YYNGEE. CDR3 length equals 15 residues. CDR3 nucleotides: TGTGCCAGCAGCGTAGACCAAGGGGGCTGGAGGGAAGCTTTCTTT. It is translated as CASSVDQGGWREAFF.

This chain links TRBV19 with TRBJ2-3; 9 bases match TRBD2. Germline CDR1 reads LNHDA; CDR2 reads SQIVND (reference sequence). V was clipped by 1 base and J by 2 bases; unmatched bases: 1. The CDR3 runs 15 residues. The CDR3 spells CASSIGGRATDTQYF. The CDR3 DNA reads as TGTGCCAGTAGTATAGGCGGGAGGGCCACAGATACGCAGTATTTT.

The chain's CDR3 is CASSIDPASGSYEQYF. The CDR3 DNA sequence: TGTGCCAGCAGCATCGACCCCGCTAGCGGATCCTACGAGCAGTACTTC. The V gene is TRBV5-4, the J gene TRBJ2-7; 7 bases agree with TRBD2. Unmatched junction bases numbered 11, after V lost 4 bases and J lost 1 base. Germline V lookup: CDR1 SGHNT, CDR2 YYREEE (reference sequence). The CDR3 is 16 residues long.

This clone has just a few counts. The genes are TRBV10-1 and TRBJ1-1; D call uncertain. The germline gives CDR1 WNHNN, CDR2 SYGVQD (reference sequence). Trimming removed 4 bases from V and 8 bases from J, with 8 bases in between. The CDR3 has 11 residues. The CDR3 sequence is CASSVPQEAFF. The CDR3, as DNA: TGCGCCAGCAGTGTTCCGCAGGAAGCTTTCTTT.

This clone was seen once. The chain has TRBV5-1 and TRBJ2-7; a possible D gene is TRBD2 (6 bases). CDR3 length: 14 residues. V was clipped by 1 base and J by 5 bases, with 13 bases between them. Germline V gives CDR1 SGHRS, CDR2 YFSETQ. CDR3 sequence (DNA): TGCGCCAGCAGCTTGTACGGGAGAGACGACGAGCAGTACTTC. It translates to CASSLYGRDDEQYF.

The chain has TRBV11-2 and TRBJ2-1, with D possibly TRBD2 on 6 matching bases. Per germline, CDR1 SGHAT and CDR2 FQNNGV. The CDR3 covers 16 residues. V lost 1 base and J 4 bases, leaving 14 bases between the germline ends. The CDR3 protein is CASSLVGRGEYNEQFF. CDR3 bases: TGTGCCAGCAGCTTAGTGGGGCGGGGTGAATACAATGAGCAGTTCTTC.

V and J are TRBV7-2 and TRBJ2-7, with 7 bases matching TRBD1. Germline V gene data show CDR1 as SGHTA and CDR2 as FQGNSA. After removal of 1 base from V and 7 bases from J, the junction contained 19 bases not matched to a gene. The CDR3 sequence is 18 residues long. CDR3 residues: CASSLEAPGTEGVGEQYF. Here the CDR3 DNA reads TGTGCCAGCAGCTTAGAGGCCCCCGGGACAGAGGGGGTTGGAGAGCAGTACTTC.

V gene TRBV19 combines with J gene TRBJ2-7; 11 nucleotides agree with TRBD1. This CDR3 comprises 16 residues. With V trimmed by 2 bases and J by 3 bases, 6 bases remained unmatched. Germline values: CDR1 LNHDA, CDR2 SQIVND (reference sequence). CDR3 residues: CASSIRGQGVIYEQYF. The DNA of the CDR3 is TGTGCCAGTAGTATACGGGGACAGGGGGTTATCTACGAGCAGTACTTC. Looking up the rest from reference TRBV19 and TRBJ2-7 gives the full variable domain: DGGITQSPKYLFRKEGQNVTLSCEQNLNHDAMYWYRQDPGQGLRLIYYSQIVNDFQKGDIAEGYSVSREKKESFPLTVTSAQKNPTAFYLCASSIRGQGVIYEQYFGPGTRLTVT.

The chain is built from TRBV11-2 and TRBJ2-7; 9 bases line up with TRBD2. With V trimmed by 1 base and J by 2 bases, 3 bases remained unmatched. This CDR3 contains 15 residues. The germline V gene has CDR1 SGHAT and CDR2 FQNNGV. CDR3 in DNA: TGTGCCAGCAGCTTAGCGGCGGGAGGGCCCTACGAGCAGTACTTC. Its translation is CASSLAAGGPYEQYF. The variable domain in full, completed from reference TRBV11-2 and TRBJ2-7, reads EAGVAQSPRYKIIEKRQSVAFWCNPISGHATLYWYQQILGQGPKLLIQFQNNGVVDDSQLPKDRFSAERLKGVDSTLKIQPAKLEDSAVYLCASSLAAGGPYEQYFGPGTRLTVT.

This clone was recorded once. The genes are TRBV4-1 and TRBJ2-3, with D possibly matching TRBD2 (6 bases). The CDR3 has 15 residues. Germline loops: CDR1 MGHRA, CDR2 YSYEKL. V gave up 3 bases and J gave up 0 bases, with 10 bases separating them. The CDR3 DNA reads TGCGCCAGCAGCCAGCGGGAAACTAGCACAGATACGCAGTATTTT. It encodes CASSQRETSTDTQYF.

V is TRBV24-1 and J is TRBJ2-5, with 8 bases that match TRBD2. This CDR3 spans 15 amino acids. Germline V gene sequence: CDR1 KGHDR, CDR2 SFDVKD. The V segment lost 4 bases and the J segment 6 bases; nucleotides outside the gene matches: 9. CDR3 nucleotides: TGTGCCACCAGTGACCCTACAGCGGGAGCGCAGACCCAGTACTTC. This encodes CATSDPTAGAQTQYF.

The rearrangement uses TRBV19 and TRBJ1-2; a weak D match, TRBD1 (6 bases). Between the trimmed V and J ends, which lost 9 bases and 8 bases, there was a span of 16 bases. CDR1 and CDR2 (germline): LNHDA, SQIVND (reference sequence). There are 12 residues in the CDR3. CDR3 in DNA: TGTGCCAGCGAAGGGGGATTCGAAGGCTACACCTTC. This sequence encodes CASEGGFEGYTF. The full variable domain, its missing parts supplied by reference TRBV19 and TRBJ1-2, is DGGITQSPKYLFRKEGQNVTLSCEQNLNHDAMYWYRQDPGQGLRLIYYSQIVNDFQKGDIAEGYSVSREKKESFPLTVTSAQKNPTAFYLCASEGGFEGYTFGSGTRLTVV.

V and J are TRBV14 and TRBJ1-2; TRBD1 aligns across 9 bases. Trimming removed 5 bases from V and 5 bases from J; junction bases left unmatched: 9. The CDR3 is 15 residues long. Germline lookup yields CDR1 SGHDN and CDR2 FVKESK. CDR3 in amino acids: CASSSRTGVIYGYTF. In DNA, the CDR3 is TGTGCCAGCAGCTCAAGGACAGGGGTCATATATGGCTACACCTTC.

This chain connects TRBV19 to TRBJ2-3, with a weak D call TRBD1 (5 bases). Germline V CDR1 and CDR2: LNHDA, SQIVND (reference sequence). The V and J ends lost 2 bases and 2 bases respectively, with 8 bases between them. The CDR3 has 14 residues. The CDR3 here is CASSIQDTTDTQYF. For the CDR3, the DNA is TGTGCCAGTAGTATACAGGACACCACAGATACGCAGTATTTT. The full variable domain, completed using reference TRBV19 and TRBJ2-3, is DGGITQSPKYLFRKEGQNVTLSCEQNLNHDAMYWYRQDPGQGLRLIYYSQIVNDFQKGDIAEGYSVSREKKESFPLTVTSAQKNPTAFYLCASSIQDTTDTQYFGPGTRLTVL.

This clone was seen only a few times. This rearrangement joins TRBV30 to TRBJ1-2; 7 nucleotides match TRBD1. Germline V gene sequence: CDR1 GTSNPN, CDR2 SVGIG (reference sequence). Losses at the gene ends were 5 bases for V and 11 bases for J; bases not matched to a gene: 14. CDR3 length: 13 amino acids. In DNA, the CDR3 is TGTGCCTGGGGGGAAATGGGACAGCTCTGGTACACCTTC. Residues: CAWGEMGQLWYTF.

V usage is TRBV7-9 and J usage is TRBJ1-3; tentatively, D is TRBD1 (6 bases). This CDR3 has 14 amino acids. V was clipped by 9 bases and J by 6 bases, with 18 bases between them. CDR1 is SEHNR and CDR2 is FQNEAQ in the germline V gene (reference sequence). In nucleotides, the CDR3 is TGTGCCAGTCGACCGGGCCAGGGACAAAACACCATATATTTT. It is translated as CASRPGQGQNTIYF. The variable domain in full, with the rest retrieved from reference TRBV7-9 and TRBJ1-3, is DTGVSQNPRHKITKRGQNVTFRCDPISEHNRLYWYRQTLGQGPEFLTYFQNEAQLEKSRLLSDRFSAERPKGSFSTLEIQRTEQGDSAMYLCASRPGQGQNTIYFGEGSWLTVV.

The genes are TRBV5-4 and TRBJ1-3; tentatively, D is TRBD1 (5 bases). With 3 bases removed from V and 0 bases from J, the gap between germline ends came to 10 bases. This CDR3 is 15 amino acids long. From germline, CDR1 is SGHNT and CDR2 YYREEE (reference sequence). CDR3 in amino acids: CASSSGGLSGNTIYF. CDR3 DNA: TGTGCCAGCAGCTCCGGGGGACTCTCTGGAAACACCATATATTTT.

The chain links TRBV6-5 to TRBJ1-2, with 9 bases that match TRBD1. Trimming took 4 bases from V and 3 from J; bases not matched to a gene: 6. This CDR3 spans 15 amino acids. CDR1 is MNHEY and CDR2 is SVGAGI in the germline V gene. The CDR3 loop is CASSWGQGTDYGYTF. CDR3 bases: TGTGCCAGCAGTTGGGGACAGGGCACCGACTATGGCTACACCTTC.

The chain links TRBV11-2 to TRBJ1-4; D not resolved. V was shortened by 1 base and J by 2 bases, with 5 bases between the two germline ends. CDR1 is SGHAT and CDR2 is FQNNGV in the germline V gene. The CDR3 sequence is 14 residues long. CDR3 sequence (DNA): TGTGCCAGCAGCTTAGCCCATACTAATGAAAAACTGTTTTTT. Translating it yields CASSLAHTNEKLFF.